The 16 T cell receptor beta chains below all came from one sample that was sequenced in a study of PD-1 blockade in classical Hodgkin lymphoma. TCRdb's table, derived via immunoSEQ multiplex PCR, lists solely in-frame clones and lacks some. The sample lists 20,000 or so clones; 76% were seen once. The time point is: cycle 4 day 1 (C4D1), after 6 weeks of nivolumab. Every patient had relapsed following autologous stem cell transplantation, and cohorts differed in brentuximab vedotin exposure. This specimen was peripheral blood mononuclear cells (PBMCs), taken before the fourth cycle of nivolumab. Receptor source: a human donor with classical Hodgkin lymphoma.

This clone was counted once. This rearrangement joins TRBV19 to TRBJ1-5; 11 nucleotides match TRBD1. V shed 6 bases, J shed 6 bases, and the junction held 7 bases outside the gene matches. Per germline, CDR1 LNHDA and CDR2 SQIVND (reference sequence). This CDR3 contains 15 residues. CDR3 loop: CASRRDRGYPQPQHF. DNA for the CDR3: TGTGCCAGTAGGAGGGACAGGGGGTACCCTCAGCCCCAGCATTTT. Full variable domain (remainder filled in from reference TRBV19 and TRBJ1-5): DGGITQSPKYLFRKEGQNVTLSCEQNLNHDAMYWYRQDPGQGLRLIYYSQIVNDFQKGDIAEGYSVSREKKESFPLTVTSAQKNPTAFYLCASRRDRGYPQPQHFGDGTRLSIL.

The rearrangement joins TRBV7-6 to TRBJ2-1; no firm D call. Trimming stripped 3 bases from V and 5 bases from J, with 11 bases between. This CDR3 contains 14 residues. Germline-derived CDR1 and CDR2 are SGHVS and FNYEAQ. CDR3 DNA: TGTGCCAGCAGCTTTGGCGCTGGAAACAATGAGCAGTTCTTC. Its translation is CASSFGAGNNEQFF.

By sample fraction, this clone is medium-sized (0.01 to 0.1%). The chain joins TRBV21-1 to TRBJ2-7; the table names TRBD1, a call not compared with the DNA. TRBV21-1 is described as a pseudogene. The CDR3 totals 16 residues. CDR3 nucleotide sequence: TGTGCCAGCAGCAAAAACAGGGGCCAAAGCTCCTACGAGCAGTACGTC. Translating it yields CASSKNRGQSSYEQYV.

For this clone: A much larger clone differs by one base, so this may be a read error. The rearrangement uses TRBV7-2 and TRBJ1-2; D not certain. This CDR3 region has 12 residues. Germline V gene lookup returns CDR1 SGHTA and CDR2 FQGNSA. V was clipped by 2 bases and J by 6 bases, with 7 bases between them. The CDR3 DNA reads as TGTGCCAGCAGCTTAATAAGGGATGGCTACACCTTC. It yields the protein CASSLIRDGYTF.

This clone has only one observation. The chain links TRBV19 to TRBJ2-1, with D perhaps matching TRBD1 (5 bases). The V and J ends lost 2 bases and 7 bases respectively, with 18 bases between them. CDR3 size: 16 residues. Germline lookup yields CDR1 LNHDA and CDR2 SQIVND (reference sequence). DNA for the CDR3: TGTGCCAGTAGTATATCCCGCGCCAGGGCCCGGAATGAGCAGTTCTTC. Its protein product is CASSISRARARNEQFF.

The CDR3 loop reads CASSRVTSYEQYF. DNA for the CDR3: TGTGCCAGCAGCCGCGTAACTTCATACGAGCAGTACTTC. The rearrangement links TRBV6-6 to TRBJ2-7; no definite D call. Germline V gene data show CDR1 as MNHNY and CDR2 as SVGAGI (reference sequence). Trimming stripped 6 bases from V and 4 bases from J, with 13 bases between. The CDR3 has 13 amino acids.

V and J are TRBV28 and TRBJ2-1, with 7 bases fitting TRBD2. The CDR3 has 16 residues. Germline trimming cut 2 bases from V and 0 bases from J; bases unmatched to any gene: 4. CDR1 is MDHEN, CDR2 SYDVKM, per germline. DNA of the CDR3: TGTGCCAGCAGTTTAGTCCTAGCGGACTCCTACAATGAGCAGTTCTTC. It codes for CASSLVLADSYNEQFF.

Comment on this clone: Sequence at one end of the junction differs from germline and may be a read error. The rearrangement links TRBV2 to TRBJ2-3; 9 bases line up with TRBD1. The length of the CDR3 is 16 residues. The germline CDR1 and CDR2 sequences are SNHLY and FYNNEI. The CDR3 sequence is CASSEGPGQGDDTQYF. The CDR3 DNA reads TGTGCCAGCAGCGAAGGCCCGGGACAGGGAGACGATACGCAGTATTTT. Full variable domain (remainder filled in from reference TRBV2 and TRBJ2-3): EPEVTQTPSHQVTQMGQEVILRCVPISNHLYFYWYRQILGQKVEFLVSFYNNEISEKSEIFDDQFSVERPDGSNFTLKIRSTKLEDSAMYFCASSEGPGQGDDTQYFGPGTRLTVL.

This clone was found a few times. The chain recombines TRBV19 with TRBJ1-6, with D uncertain. The V end lost 2 bases, the J end lost 14 bases, and 25 bases lay between the germline ends. This CDR3 comprises 17 residues. Germline CDR1 and CDR2: LNHDA and SQIVND (reference sequence). In DNA, the CDR3 is TGTGCCAGTAGTATAAACGGAGTGCCAGGCCTAATTGGTGCCCTCCACTTT. Residues: CASSINGVPGLIGALHF.

This chain uses TRBV4-3 with TRBJ1-2; 7 positions agree with TRBD1. Looked up from germline, CDR1 is LGHNA and CDR2 is YSLEER. The CDR3 length is 15 residues. V lost 0 bases, J lost 3 bases, and 4 bases stayed unmatched. DNA for the CDR3: TGCGCCAGCAGCCAAGAACAGGGGTTTGACTATGGCTACACCTTC. Its protein product is CASSQEQGFDYGYTF.

J is TRBJ1-1 and V is TRBV28; D is perhaps TRBD1 (6 bases). There are 12 residues in the CDR3. CDR1 and CDR2 (germline): MDHEN, SYDVKM. Between the trimmed V and J ends, which lost 8 bases and 1 base, there was a span of 8 bases. The CDR3 DNA reads as TGTGCCAGCCAAGGGGGGAACACTGAAGCTTTCTTT. This codes for CASQGGNTEAFF.

This chain joins TRBV7-2 and TRBJ2-5; TRBD2 is a possible D gene (6 bases). CDR3 length: 15 amino acids. V was cut by 0 bases and J by 5 bases, with 13 bases left in between. Germline assignment: CDR1 SGHTA and CDR2 FQGNSA. This chain's CDR3 is CASSLAGAGWETQYF. CDR3 nucleotides: TGTGCCAGCAGCTTAGCCGGAGCGGGTTGGGAGACCCAGTACTTC.

This sequence joins TRBV6-5 and TRBJ1-5, with 10 bases matching TRBD1. Germline loops: CDR1 MNHEY, CDR2 SVGAGI. The length of the CDR3 is 15 residues. V trimming: 0 bases; J trimming: 6 bases; junction bases outside the gene matches: 2. This CDR3 reads CASSYSGQGVQPQHF. Here the CDR3 DNA reads TGTGCCAGCAGTTACTCCGGACAGGGGGTTCAGCCCCAGCATTTT.

This clone was found a few times. The chain has TRBV6-1 and TRBJ2-7; 10 positions agree with TRBD1. With 7 bases clipped from V and 2 bases from J, the junction kept 8 bases outside the gene matches. Per germline, CDR1 MNHNS and CDR2 SASEGT. The CDR3 is 15 residues long. The CDR3 loop reads CASKRDRGGTYEQYF. The CDR3 nucleotides read TGTGCCAGCAAAAGGGACAGGGGCGGAACCTACGAGCAGTACTTC.

This chain links TRBV6-1 with TRBJ1-5; possible D gene TRBD1, 5 bases. Trimming left V 8 bases short and J 0 bases short, with 11 bases between. The CDR3 length is 14 residues. Germline loops: CDR1 MNHNS, CDR2 SASEGT. CDR3 DNA sequence: TGTGCCAGCTATTGGAGGGGTAGCAATCAGCCCCAGCATTTT. Its translation: CASYWRGSNQPQHF.

With regard to this clone: A read error is the likely source, as a far larger clone sits one nucleotide away. Other nucleotide sequences from this sample produce the same CDR3. The chain carries TRBV4-3 and TRBJ2-7; 7 positions agree with TRBD2. Germline V CDR1 and CDR2: LGHNA, YSLEER. There are 17 residues in the CDR3. This chain's CDR3 is CASSQDGAGALSYEQYF. Written as DNA, the CDR3 is TGCGCCAGCAGTCAAGACGGTGCGGGAGCCTTGTCCTACGAGCAGTACTTC.